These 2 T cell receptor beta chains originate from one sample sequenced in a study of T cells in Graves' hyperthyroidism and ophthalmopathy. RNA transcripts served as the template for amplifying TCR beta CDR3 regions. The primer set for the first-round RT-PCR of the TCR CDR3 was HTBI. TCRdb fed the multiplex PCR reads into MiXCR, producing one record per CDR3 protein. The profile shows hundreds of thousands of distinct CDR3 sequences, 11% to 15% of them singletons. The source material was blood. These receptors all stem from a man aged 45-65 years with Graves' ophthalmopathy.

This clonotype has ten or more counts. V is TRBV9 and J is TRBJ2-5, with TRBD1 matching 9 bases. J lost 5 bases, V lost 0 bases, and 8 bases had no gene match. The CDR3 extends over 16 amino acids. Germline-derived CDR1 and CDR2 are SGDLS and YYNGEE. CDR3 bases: TGTGCCAGCAGCGTAGGGGGACAGGGTTCATGGGAGACCCAGTACTTC. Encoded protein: CASSVGGQGSWETQYF.

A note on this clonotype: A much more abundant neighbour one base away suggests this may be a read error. The chain's CDR3 is CSARGAEETQFF. The CDR3 region has the DNA TGCAGTGCTAGGGGGGCCGAGGAGACCCAGTTCTTC. The V and J genes are TRBV20-1 and TRBJ2-5, with a possible D match to TRBD1 (6 bases). The J call may not be correct, given that the DNA end is closer to TRBJ2-1. Germline values: CDR1 DFQATT, CDR2 SNEGSKA (reference sequence). The CDR3 runs to 12 residues.